This is a list of T cell receptor beta chains from one sample in a study of STAT3 mutations in large granular lymphocyte leukemia. Profiling relied on immunoSEQ multiplex PCR, and the TCRdb table lists in-frame clones only, not all of them. This table has roughly 1,300 clones, approximately 50% appearing once. Sequencing was performed on peripheral blood mononuclear cells. The source is a man aged 55 to 69 with T-cell large granular lymphocyte leukemia. Some clones in this sample may be carry-over from other donors' samples. Each CDR3 is given with its conserved first and last residue. A D gene is named only where the DNA matches it firmly. Part of the rows lack a size; the others show once, few, many or a class for expanded clones.

V	J	size	D	CDR3
TRBV30	TRBJ2-7	.	.	CAWSLGSPLQYF
TRBV30	TRBJ1-5	.	TRBD1	CACETGASRQPQHF
TRBV9	TRBJ2-7	.	.	CASSLQGEQYF
TRBV18	TRBJ2-5	few	.	CASSRSTEESQYF
TRBV29-1	TRBJ2-7	.	.	CSVEHPGTLPYEQYF
TRBV29-1	TRBJ2-3	.	TRBD2	CSVESGGTDTQYF
TRBV15	TRBJ2-7	.	TRBD1	CATSRKGQGGLEQYF
TRBV19	TRBJ2-5	.	TRBD2	CASGLAGAQETQYF
TRBV29-1	TRBJ1-2	.	.	CSVDGGAGYGYTF
TRBV5-4	TRBJ1-1	.	.	CASSLGRTNTEAFF
TRBV30	TRBJ2-5	.	.	CAWSGDRTQYF
TRBV29-1	TRBJ2-6	.	TRBD1	CSVTDRGFSGANVLTF
TRBV5-4	TRBJ1-2	.	TRBD1	CASSPTGAVGYTF
TRBV30	TRBJ1-4	.	.	CAWSRSTATNEKLFF
TRBV29-1	TRBJ2-5	.	TRBD1	CSVGQGAAETQYF
TRBV10-3	TRBJ1-1	.	TRBD1	CAISGDREAEAFF
TRBV5-1	TRBJ2-1	large	TRBD2	CASSLAPLAGPYNEQFF
TRBV18	TRBJ1-2	once	.	CASSPGTDYGYTF
TRBV19	TRBJ1-2	.	.	CASSISTVDNYGYTF
TRBV18	TRBJ2-7	few	TRBD1	CASSPRQGTYEQYF
TRBV5-6	TRBJ2-7	few	.	CASSLFTDPTYEQYF
TRBV7-9	TRBJ2-7	few	TRBD2	CASSDPGAGVFYEQYF
TRBV29-1	TRBJ2-7	few	.	CSVKTAFSYEQYF
TRBV6-1	TRBJ1-2	.	TRBD1	CASSDRGLYYGYTF
TRBV4-3	TRBJ1-2	few	TRBD1	CASSQEPPGTGLVYGYTF
TRBV12-5	TRBJ2-1	few	.	CASTNMAYNEQFF
TRBV7-9	TRBJ1-2	.	.	CASSTTEYYGYTF
TRBV7-9	TRBJ2-3	.	TRBD1	CASSSSQGGDTDTQYF
TRBV7-9	TRBJ2-7	.	TRBD1	CASSDRASYEQYF
TRBV5-1	TRBJ2-7	few	.	CASSLTGGYEQYF
TRBV6-5	TRBJ1-5	.	.	CASREQGVEPQHF
TRBV7-2	TRBJ1-5	few	TRBD1	CASSSNSDRVNQPQHF
TRBV7-9	TRBJ1-1	.	TRBD1	CASRDQGVERNTEAFF
TRBV20-1	TRBJ1-2	.	.	CSASDRYGYTF
TRBV18	TRBJ2-5	.	TRBD1	CASSPKGGGETQYF
TRBV30	TRBJ1-2	.	.	CAWSGSQNYGYTF
TRBV7-9	TRBJ2-7	once	TRBD2	CASSFPLAAIYEQYF
TRBV7-9	TRBJ1-1	.	TRBD1	CASSSGDRMGTEAFF
TRBV7-9	TRBJ2-7	.	.	CALGDGDAIYEQYF
TRBV5-4	TRBJ1-2	.	TRBD1	CASSYGQGGYGYTF
TRBV27	TRBJ1-5	few	.	CASSLSGISNQPQHF
TRBV5-1	TRBJ2-3	.	.	CASSSGVAESDTQYF
TRBV2	TRBJ2-7	few	TRBD2	CARGLAGGTYEQYF
TRBV18	TRBJ2-7	few	.	CASSRAVARTDEQYF
TRBV29-1	TRBJ1-1	.	TRBD1	CSVDLQGANTEAFF
TRBV14	TRBJ1-5	.	.	CASSQLGNQPQHF
TRBV2	TRBJ2-1	few	.	CASSALRENNEQFF
TRBV30	TRBJ2-5	.	TRBD1	CAWSGGQGGQTQYF
TRBV7-9	TRBJ2-5	.	TRBD2	CAGDLIGGRAGETQYF
TRBV11-1	TRBJ2-7	few	.	CASSVHVTSYEQYF
TRBV7-9	TRBJ2-3	.	TRBD2	CASVRTRDTDTQYF
TRBV6-6	TRBJ2-7	few	.	CASSYSLEQYF
TRBV27	TRBJ1-5	.	.	CASSPEIDSNQPQHF
TRBV7-9	TRBJ2-1	.	TRBD2	CASSPGPGLAGGSYNEQFF
TRBV5-1	TRBJ2-1	few	TRBD2	CASSFRLAGGKNEQFF
TRBV5-1	TRBJ2-7	.	TRBD1	CASSLGTQQGSSYEQYF
TRBV29-1	TRBJ1-2	.	.	CSSDPESYGYTF
TRBV4-2	TRBJ1-2	few	.	CASSQGGRGIYGYTF
TRBV5-4	TRBJ1-1	.	TRBD1	CASRTGQDNTEAFF